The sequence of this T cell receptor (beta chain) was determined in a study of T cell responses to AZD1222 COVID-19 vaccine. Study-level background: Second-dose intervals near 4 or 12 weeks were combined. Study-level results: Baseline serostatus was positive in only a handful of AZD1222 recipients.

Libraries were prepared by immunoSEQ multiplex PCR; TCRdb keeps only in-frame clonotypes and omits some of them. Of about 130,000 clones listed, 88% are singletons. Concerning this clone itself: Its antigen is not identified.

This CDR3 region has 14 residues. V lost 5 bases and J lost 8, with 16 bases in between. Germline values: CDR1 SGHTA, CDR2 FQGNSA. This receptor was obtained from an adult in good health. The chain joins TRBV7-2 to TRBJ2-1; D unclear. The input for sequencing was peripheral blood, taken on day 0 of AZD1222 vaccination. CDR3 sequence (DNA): TGTGCCAGCAGCGTACGTCGCTGGAACGATGAGCAGTTCTTC. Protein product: CASSVRRWNDEQFF. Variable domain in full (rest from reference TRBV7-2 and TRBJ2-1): GAGVSQSPSNKVTEKGKDVELRCDPISGHTALYWYRQSLGQGLEFLIYFQGNSAPDKSGLPSDRFSAERTGGSVSTLTIQRTQQEDSAVYLCASSVRRWNDEQFFGPGTRLTVL.